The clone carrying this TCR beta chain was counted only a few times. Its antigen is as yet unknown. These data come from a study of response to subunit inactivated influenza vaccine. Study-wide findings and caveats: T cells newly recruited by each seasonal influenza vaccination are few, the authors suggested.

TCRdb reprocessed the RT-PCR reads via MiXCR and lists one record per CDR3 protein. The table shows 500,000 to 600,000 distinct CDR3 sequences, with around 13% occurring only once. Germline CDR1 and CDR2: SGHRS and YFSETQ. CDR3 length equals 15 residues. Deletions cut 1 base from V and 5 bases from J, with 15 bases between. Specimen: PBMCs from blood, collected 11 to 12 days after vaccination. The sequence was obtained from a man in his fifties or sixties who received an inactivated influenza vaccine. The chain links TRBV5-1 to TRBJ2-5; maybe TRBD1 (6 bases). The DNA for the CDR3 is TGCGCCAGCAGCTTGTGGACAGCCCAAGGGGAGACCCAGTACTTC. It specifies CASSLWTAQGETQYF.